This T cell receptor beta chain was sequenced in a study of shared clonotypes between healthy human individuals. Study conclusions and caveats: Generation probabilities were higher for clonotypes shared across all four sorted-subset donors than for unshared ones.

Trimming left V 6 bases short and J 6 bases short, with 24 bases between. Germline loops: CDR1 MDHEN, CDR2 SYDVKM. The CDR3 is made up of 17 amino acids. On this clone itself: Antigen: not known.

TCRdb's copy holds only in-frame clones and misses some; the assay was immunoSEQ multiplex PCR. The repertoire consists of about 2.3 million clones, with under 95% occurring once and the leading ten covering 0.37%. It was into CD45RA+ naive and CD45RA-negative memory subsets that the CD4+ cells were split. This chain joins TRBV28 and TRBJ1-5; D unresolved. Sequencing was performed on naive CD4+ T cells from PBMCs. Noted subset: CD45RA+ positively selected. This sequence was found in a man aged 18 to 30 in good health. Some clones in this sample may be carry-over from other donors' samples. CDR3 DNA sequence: TGTGCCAGCAGACCTATGATCTTCCGGGCCCTCTCTCAGCCCCAGCATTTT. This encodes CASRPMIFRALSQPQHF.